This T cell receptor beta chain was sequenced during a study of cytomegalovirus exposure and HLA in healthy donors. On this clone itself: Its antigen is not known.

Findings and limits, study-wide: Earlier analysis looked at TCR beta V segments, and most were productive about 90% or about 30% of the time. Most TCR sequences proved rare, with some public TCRs found in many donors.

The germline V and J ends were trimmed by 2 bases and 7 bases, with 12 bases remaining between them. Germline V CDR1 and CDR2: LGHNA, YSLEER. The CDR3 runs to 15 residues. The PCR used 60 Vbeta and 13 Jbeta primers. This table comes from immunoSEQ multiplex PCR, and its TCRdb copy is limited to in-frame clones, with some not included. The sample consists of some 110,000 clones, 74% of them appearing once. The chain is built from TRBV4-3 and TRBJ1-6, with D perhaps TRBD1 (5 bases). Sample: PBMCs. The origin of this receptor is a woman between 45 and 65 years old in good health and CMV-seropositive. The CDR3 DNA reads TGCGCCAGCAGCCAATATACGACAGCGAATTCACCCCTCCACTTT. This translates into CASSQYTTANSPLHF.